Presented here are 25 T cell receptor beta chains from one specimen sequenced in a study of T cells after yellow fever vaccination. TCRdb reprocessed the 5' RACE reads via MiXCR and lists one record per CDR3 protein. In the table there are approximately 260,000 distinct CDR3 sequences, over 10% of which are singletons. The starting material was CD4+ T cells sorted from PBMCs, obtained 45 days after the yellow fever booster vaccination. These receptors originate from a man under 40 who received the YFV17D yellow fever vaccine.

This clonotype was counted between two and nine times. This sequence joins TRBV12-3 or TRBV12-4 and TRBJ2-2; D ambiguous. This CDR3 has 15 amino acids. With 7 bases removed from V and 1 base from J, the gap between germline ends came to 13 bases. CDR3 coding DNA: TGTGCCAGCACCCTCTCTGTGGGGAACACCGGGGAGCTGTTTTTT. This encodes CASTLSVGNTGELFF.

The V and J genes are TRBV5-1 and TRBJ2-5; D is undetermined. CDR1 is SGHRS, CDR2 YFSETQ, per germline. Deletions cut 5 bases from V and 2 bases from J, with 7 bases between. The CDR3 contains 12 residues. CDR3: CASRSLQETQYF. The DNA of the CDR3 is TGCGCCAGCAGGTCGCTTCAAGAGACCCAGTACTTC.

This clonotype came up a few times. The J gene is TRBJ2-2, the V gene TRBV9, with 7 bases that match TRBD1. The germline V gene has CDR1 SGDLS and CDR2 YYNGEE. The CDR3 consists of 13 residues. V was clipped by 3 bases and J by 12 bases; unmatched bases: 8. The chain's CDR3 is CASSAGQVEKLFF. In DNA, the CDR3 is TGTGCCAGCAGCGCCGGACAGGTAGAGAAGCTGTTTTTT. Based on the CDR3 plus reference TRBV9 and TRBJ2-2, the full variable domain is DSGVTQTPKHLITATGQRVTLRCSPRSGDLSVYWYQQSLDQGLQFLIQYYNGEERAKGNILERFSAQQFPDLHSELNLSSLELGDSALYFCASSAGQVEKLFFGEGSRLTVL.

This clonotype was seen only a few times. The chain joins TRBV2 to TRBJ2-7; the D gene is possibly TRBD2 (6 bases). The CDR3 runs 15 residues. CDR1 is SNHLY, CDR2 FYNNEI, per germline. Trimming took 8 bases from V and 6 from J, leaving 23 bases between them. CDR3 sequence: CASSRGFGRSSEQYF. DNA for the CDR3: TGTGCCAGCTCTAGGGGCTTCGGGAGATCTTCCGAGCAGTACTTC.

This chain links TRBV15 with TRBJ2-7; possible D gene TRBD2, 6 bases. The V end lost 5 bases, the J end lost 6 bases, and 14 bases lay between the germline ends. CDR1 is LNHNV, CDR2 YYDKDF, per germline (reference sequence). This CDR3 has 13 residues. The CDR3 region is CATSGGAGAEQYF. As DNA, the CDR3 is TGTGCCACCAGCGGAGGGGCTGGCGCCGAGCAGTACTTC.

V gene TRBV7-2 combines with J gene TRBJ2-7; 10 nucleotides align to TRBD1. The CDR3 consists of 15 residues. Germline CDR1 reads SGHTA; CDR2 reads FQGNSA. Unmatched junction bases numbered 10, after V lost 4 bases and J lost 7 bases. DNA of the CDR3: TGTGCCAGCAGCTCCACCGGGACAGGGGTTCGGGAGCAGTACTTC. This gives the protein CASSSTGTGVREQYF. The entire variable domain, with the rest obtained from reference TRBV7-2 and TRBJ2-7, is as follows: GAGVSQSPSNKVTEKGKDVELRCDPISGHTALYWYRQSLGQGLEFLIYFQGNSAPDKSGLPSDRFSAERTGGSVSTLTIQRTQQEDSAVYLCASSSTGTGVREQYFGPGTRLTVT.

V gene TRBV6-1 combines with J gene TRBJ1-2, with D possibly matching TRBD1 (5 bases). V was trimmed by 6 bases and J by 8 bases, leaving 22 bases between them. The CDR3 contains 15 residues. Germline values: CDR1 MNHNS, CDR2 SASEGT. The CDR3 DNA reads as TGTGCCAGCAGCCTCAGGGTAGCGGGGGTATTCGGCTACACCTTC. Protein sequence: CASSLRVAGVFGYTF.

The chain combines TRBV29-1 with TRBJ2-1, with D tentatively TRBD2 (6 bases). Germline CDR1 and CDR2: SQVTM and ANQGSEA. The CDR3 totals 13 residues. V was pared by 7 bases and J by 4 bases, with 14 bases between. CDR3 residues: CSATSTSYNEQFF. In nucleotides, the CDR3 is TGCAGCGCTACTTCGACTAGTTACAATGAGCAGTTCTTC.

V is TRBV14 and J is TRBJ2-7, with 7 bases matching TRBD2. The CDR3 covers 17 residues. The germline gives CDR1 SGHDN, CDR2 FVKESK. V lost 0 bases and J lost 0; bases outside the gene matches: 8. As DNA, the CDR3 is TGTGCCAGCAGCCAAGAATCGGGACTACCGAACTCCTACGAGCAGTACTTC. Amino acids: CASSQESGLPNSYEQYF.

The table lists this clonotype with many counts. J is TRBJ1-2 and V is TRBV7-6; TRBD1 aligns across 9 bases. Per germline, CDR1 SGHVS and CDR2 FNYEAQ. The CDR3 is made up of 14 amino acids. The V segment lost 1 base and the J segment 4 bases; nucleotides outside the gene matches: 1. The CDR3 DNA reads TGTGCCAGCAGCTTAGAGGACAGGGGCTATGGCTACACCTTC. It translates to CASSLEDRGYGYTF.

The CDR3 loop reads CASSETGQAAHEQYF. The CDR3 DNA is TGCGCCAGCAGTGAGACGGGACAGGCGGCCCACGAGCAGTACTTC. J is TRBJ2-7 and V is TRBV10-2; the match to TRBD1 covers 8 bases. Germline assignment: CDR1 WSHSY and CDR2 SAAADI. CDR3 length equals 15 residues. The V segment lost 2 bases and the J segment 5 bases; nucleotides outside the gene matches: 8.

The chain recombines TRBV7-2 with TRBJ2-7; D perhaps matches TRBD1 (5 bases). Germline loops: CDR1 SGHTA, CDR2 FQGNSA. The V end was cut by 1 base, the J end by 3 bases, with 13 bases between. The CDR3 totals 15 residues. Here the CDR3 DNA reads TGTGCCAGCAGCTTAGGTCCCGCAGGGATCTACGAGCAGTACTTC. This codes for CASSLGPAGIYEQYF.

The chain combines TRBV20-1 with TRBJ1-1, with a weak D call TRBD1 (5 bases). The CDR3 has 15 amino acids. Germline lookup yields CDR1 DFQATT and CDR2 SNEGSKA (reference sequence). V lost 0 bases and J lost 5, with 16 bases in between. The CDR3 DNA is TGCAGTGCTAGAGAGGGGGGTCGGGAGTTTACTGAAGCTTTCTTT. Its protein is CSAREGGREFTEAFF.

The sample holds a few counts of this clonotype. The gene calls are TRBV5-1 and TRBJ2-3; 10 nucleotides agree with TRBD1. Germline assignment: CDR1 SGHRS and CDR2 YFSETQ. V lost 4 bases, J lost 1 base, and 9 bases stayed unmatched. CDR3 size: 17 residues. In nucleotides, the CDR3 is TGCGCCAGCAGCGCACGGGACAGGGGTTGGGGCACAGATACGCAGTATTTT. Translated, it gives CASSARDRGWGTDTQYF.

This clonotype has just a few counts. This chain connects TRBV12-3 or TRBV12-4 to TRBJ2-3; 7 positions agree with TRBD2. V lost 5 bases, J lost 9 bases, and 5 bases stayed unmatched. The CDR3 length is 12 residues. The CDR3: CASSPSGNTQYF. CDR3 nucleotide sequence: TGTGCCAGCAGTCCAAGCGGGAACACGCAGTATTTT.

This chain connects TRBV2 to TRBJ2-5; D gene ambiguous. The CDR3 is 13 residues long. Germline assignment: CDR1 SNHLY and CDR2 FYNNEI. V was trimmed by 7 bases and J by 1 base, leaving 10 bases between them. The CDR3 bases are TGTGCCAGCACCCAAATTAGCCAAGAGACCCAGTACTTC. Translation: CASTQISQETQYF. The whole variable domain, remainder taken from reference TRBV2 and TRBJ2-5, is EPEVTQTPSHQVTQMGQEVILRCVPISNHLYFYWYRQILGQKVEFLVSFYNNEISEKSEIFDDQFSVERPDGSNFTLKIRSTKLEDSAMYFCASTQISQETQYFGPGTRLLVL.

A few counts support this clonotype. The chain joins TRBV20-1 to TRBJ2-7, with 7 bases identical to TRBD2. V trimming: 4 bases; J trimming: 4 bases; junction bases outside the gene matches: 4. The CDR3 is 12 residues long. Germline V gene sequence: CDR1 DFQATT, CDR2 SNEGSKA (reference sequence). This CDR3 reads CSAKAGAYEQYF. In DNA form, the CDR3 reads TGCAGTGCTAAGGCGGGAGCGTACGAGCAGTACTTC.

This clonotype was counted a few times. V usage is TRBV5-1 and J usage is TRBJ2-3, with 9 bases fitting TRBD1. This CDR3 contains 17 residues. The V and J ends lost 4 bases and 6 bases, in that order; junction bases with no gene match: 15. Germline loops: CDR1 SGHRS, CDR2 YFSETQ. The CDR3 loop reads CASSPGQGLSIMDTQYF. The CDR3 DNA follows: TGCGCCAGCAGCCCGGGACAGGGTTTAAGTATTATGGATACGCAGTATTTT.

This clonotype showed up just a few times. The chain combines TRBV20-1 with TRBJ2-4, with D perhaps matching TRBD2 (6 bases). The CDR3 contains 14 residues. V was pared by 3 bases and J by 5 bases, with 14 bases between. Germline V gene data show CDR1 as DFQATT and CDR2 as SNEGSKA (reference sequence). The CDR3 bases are TGCAGTGCTAGTGGGGCTGGGGAGGAAAACATTCAGTACTTC. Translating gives CSASGAGEENIQYF.

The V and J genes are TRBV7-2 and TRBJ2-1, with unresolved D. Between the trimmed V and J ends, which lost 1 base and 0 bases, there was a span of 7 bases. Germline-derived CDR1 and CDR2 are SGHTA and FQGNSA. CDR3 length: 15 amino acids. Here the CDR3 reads CASSLGPSSYNEQFF. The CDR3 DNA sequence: TGTGCCAGCAGCTTAGGGCCGAGCTCCTACAATGAGCAGTTCTTC.

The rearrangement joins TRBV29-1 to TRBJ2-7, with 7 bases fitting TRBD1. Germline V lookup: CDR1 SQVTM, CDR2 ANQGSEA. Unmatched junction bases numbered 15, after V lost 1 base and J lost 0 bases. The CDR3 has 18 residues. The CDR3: CSVEVRGGRAESSYEQYF. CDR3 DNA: TGCAGCGTTGAAGTCAGAGGGGGCCGAGCGGAGAGCTCCTACGAGCAGTACTTC.

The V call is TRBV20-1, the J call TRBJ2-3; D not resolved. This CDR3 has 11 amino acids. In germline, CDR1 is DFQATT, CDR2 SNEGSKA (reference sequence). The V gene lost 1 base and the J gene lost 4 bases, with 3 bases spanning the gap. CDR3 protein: CSARGSDTQYF. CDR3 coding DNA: TGCAGTGCTAGAGGGTCAGATACGCAGTATTTT.

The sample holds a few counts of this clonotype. As DNA, the CDR3 is TGCAGCGTCGGTGAGGGGGGAAGTGCTCAGCCCCAGCATTTT. Translated, it gives CSVGEGGSAQPQHF. The gene calls are TRBV29-1 and TRBJ1-5; perhaps TRBD1 as D (6 bases). Germline V lookup: CDR1 SQVTM, CDR2 ANQGSEA. This CDR3 has 14 residues. Trimming stripped 6 bases from V and 6 bases from J, with 18 bases between.

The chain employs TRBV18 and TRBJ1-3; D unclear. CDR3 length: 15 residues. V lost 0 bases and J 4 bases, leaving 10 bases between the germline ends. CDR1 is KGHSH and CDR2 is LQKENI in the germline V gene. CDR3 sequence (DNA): TGTGCCAGCTCACCACCTGCAGCTACGGGAAACACCATATATTTT. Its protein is CASSPPAATGNTIYF.

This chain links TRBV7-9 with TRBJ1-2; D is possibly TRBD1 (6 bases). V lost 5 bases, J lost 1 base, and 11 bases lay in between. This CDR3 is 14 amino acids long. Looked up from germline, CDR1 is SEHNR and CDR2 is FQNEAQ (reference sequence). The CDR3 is CASSRTAINYGYTF. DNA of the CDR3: TGTGCCAGCAGCAGGACAGCGATTAACTATGGCTACACCTTC.